This T cell receptor beta chain was identified during a study of cytomegalovirus exposure and HLA in healthy donors. Study-level information: Among the approximately 400 donors who were genotyped, about 80% fell in the genetic ancestry cluster that is associated with self-reported Caucasian donors.

Findings of the study overall: Previous analysis showed most TCR beta V segments were productive about 90% or about 30% of the time. Presence/absence comparisons presumed near-even sequencing depth among donors.

Germline CDR1 and CDR2: SGHTA and FQGNSA. The CDR3 loop spans 15 amino acids. V was trimmed by 4 bases and J by 2 bases, leaving 9 bases between them. This PCR relied on a set of 60 Vbeta primers and 13 Jbeta primers. Sequencing used immunoSEQ multiplex PCR; TCRdb keeps in-frame clones, though not all of them. The data contain approximately 150,000 clones, more than 80% of them singletons. In the case of this clone: The antigen remains unidentified.

The source of this sequence is a woman between 18 and 29 years old in good health and CMV-seropositive. This chain links TRBV7-2 with TRBJ2-6, with D perhaps TRBD1 (5 bases). The sample consisted of PBMCs. CDR3 loop: CASSSGRAGANVLTF. The CDR3 bases are TGTGCCAGCAGCTCCGGCAGGGCTGGGGCCAACGTCCTGACTTTC.